This TCR beta chain was recorded in a study of cytomegalovirus exposure and HLA in healthy donors. Germline assignment: CDR1 SGHTA and CDR2 FQGNSA. The CDR3 runs 14 residues. V was cut by 5 bases and J by 7 bases, with 18 bases left in between. PCR employed 60 Vbeta and 13 Jbeta primers. Profiling relied on immunoSEQ multiplex PCR, and the TCRdb table lists in-frame clones only, not all of them. The sample yields about 140,000 clones, around three quarters seen once. The rearrangement links TRBV7-2 to TRBJ2-7; maybe TRBD2 (6 bases). This clonotype was obtained from a man aged 25-40 years in good health and CMV-seronegative. The sequenced material came from PBMCs. CDR3 loop: CASSQGTSSGEQYF. The CDR3, as DNA: TGTGCCAGCAGCCAAGGTACTAGCAGTGGGGAGCAGTACTTC. The variable domain in full, completed from reference TRBV7-2 and TRBJ2-7, reads GAGVSQSPSNKVTEKGKDVELRCDPISGHTALYWYRQSLGQGLEFLIYFQGNSAPDKSGLPSDRFSAERTGGSVSTLTIQRTQQEDSAVYLCASSQGTSSGEQYFGPGTRLTVT.